This T cell receptor beta chain was sequenced during a study of OX40 agonist ivuxolimab in advanced cancers. Generated by immunoSEQ multiplex PCR, the TCRdb table keeps only in-frame clones and is missing some. Of tens of thousands of clones detected, roughly 82% appear once; the ten largest clones hold roughly 25%. As for this clone: Its antigen remains unidentified.

The germline CDR1 and CDR2 sequences are MDHEN and SYDVKM. This CDR3 has 14 residues. Germline trimming cut 5 bases from V and 9 bases from J; bases unmatched to any gene: 6. Study outcomes and limitations: The average count of expanded clones was higher among CD8+ T cells than among CD4+. Among the nonresponders, some also had low normalized T-cell clonal expansion.

Sequences were derived from CD4+ or CD8+ T cells sorted from blood, sampled in a trial of the OX40 agonist ivuxolimab. The J gene is TRBJ2-1, the V gene TRBV28; 11 nucleotides line up with TRBD2. The receptor was derived from an adult with an advanced solid tumor such as melanoma, head and neck, liver or kidney cancer. In DNA, the CDR3 is TGTGCCAGCAGTACTCTAGCGGGAGGTAGTGAGCAGTTCTTC. Translating it yields CASSTLAGGSEQFF.